What follows is one T cell receptor (beta chain) and its context. The entry originates in a study of cytomegalovirus exposure and HLA in healthy donors. The PCR used 60 Vbeta and 13 Jbeta primers. TCRdb keeps only in-frame clones here, not all; method: immunoSEQ multiplex PCR. In the table there are 270,000 or so clones, 70% to 90% of which are singletons. The CDR3 sequence is 15 residues long. CDR1 is LNHDA and CDR2 is SQIVND in the germline V gene (reference sequence). J lost 6 bases, V lost 3 bases, and 7 bases had no gene match. Sequencing was carried out using PBMCs. The chain combines TRBV19 with TRBJ2-1, with TRBD1 matching over 8 bases. This TCR was sampled from a man aged 40-50 years in good health and CMV-seropositive. This CDR3 reads CASSIGTGTGNEQFF. Written as DNA, the CDR3 is TGTGCCAGTAGTATTGGGACAGGAACCGGCAATGAGCAGTTCTTC.